These 3 T cell receptor beta chains came from one sample sequenced in a study of beta chain features in type 1 diabetes. As every portion of the isolated RNA was reverse transcribed, the sequencing read expressed TCRB transcripts. Generated by immunoSEQ multiplex PCR, the TCRdb table keeps only in-frame clones and is missing some. The sample has roughly 450,000 clones, about 10% seen once; the top ten hold approximately 0.05%. The sample comprised naive CD4+ T cells from blood. The origin of the receptors is a young woman in good health.

This clone came up a few times. V is TRBV28 and J is TRBJ2-6; possible D gene TRBD1, 5 bases. CDR3 length: 16 amino acids. Germline CDR1 and CDR2: MDHEN and SYDVKM. The V end was cut by 3 bases, the J end by 5 bases, with 14 bases between. CDR3 nucleotide sequence: TGTGCCAGCAGTTTGGTCCAGGGAAGTCGGGCCAACGTCCTGACTTTC. It encodes CASSLVQGSRANVLTF.

This clone was detected a few times. The chain carries TRBV7-9 and TRBJ2-6, with D tentatively TRBD1 (5 bases). From germline, CDR1 is SEHNR and CDR2 FQNEAQ (reference sequence). V was cut by 6 bases and J by 0 bases, with 15 bases left in between. The CDR3 runs 17 residues. The DNA of the CDR3 is TGTGCCAGCAGTCAAGGGGCGCCGAGCTCTGGGGCCAACGTCCTGACTTTC. It yields the protein CASSQGAPSSGANVLTF.

The chain joins TRBV30 to TRBJ1-2; tentatively, D is TRBD1 (5 bases). Germline V gives CDR1 GTSNPN, CDR2 SVGIG (reference sequence). The germline V and J ends were trimmed by 3 bases and 6 bases, with 14 bases remaining between them. The CDR3 spans 13 residues. The CDR3 DNA follows: TGTGCCTGGAGCTGGGGACCCAGCGATGGCTACACCTTC. It encodes CAWSWGPSDGYTF.